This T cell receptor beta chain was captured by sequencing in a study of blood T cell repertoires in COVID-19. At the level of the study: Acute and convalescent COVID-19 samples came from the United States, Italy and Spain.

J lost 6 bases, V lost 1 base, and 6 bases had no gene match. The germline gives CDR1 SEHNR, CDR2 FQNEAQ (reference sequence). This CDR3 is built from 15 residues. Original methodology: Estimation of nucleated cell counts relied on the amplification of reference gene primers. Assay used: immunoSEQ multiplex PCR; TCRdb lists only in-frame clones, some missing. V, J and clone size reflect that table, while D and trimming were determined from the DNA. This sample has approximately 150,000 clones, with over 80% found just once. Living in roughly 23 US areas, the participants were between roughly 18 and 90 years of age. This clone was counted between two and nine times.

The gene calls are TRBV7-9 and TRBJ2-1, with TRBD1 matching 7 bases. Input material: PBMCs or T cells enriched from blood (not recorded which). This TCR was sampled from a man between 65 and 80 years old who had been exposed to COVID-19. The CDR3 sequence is CASSLDRGPLNEQFF. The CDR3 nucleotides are TGTGCCAGCAGCTTAGACAGGGGTCCCCTCAATGAGCAGTTCTTC.